These 12 T cell receptor beta chains were sequenced from one sample in a study of T-cell reconstitution after alpha-beta-depleted transplantation in children. Unique molecular identifiers were built into the TCRbeta library. Each CDR3 protein gets one entry after TCRdb re-called the PCR reads with MiXCR. The sample has about 260,000 distinct CDR3 sequences; approximately 8.9% are singletons. Sequencing was performed on PBMCs, mostly from graft donor cells, taken 180 days after TCRalphabeta/CD19-depleted stem cell transplant. Every receptor here comes from a male patient younger than 18 who had a stem cell transplant for acute lymphoblastic leukemia, so the T cells may come from the graft donor.

This clonotype was counted at least ten times. This chain connects TRBV20-1 to TRBJ2-7; D is ambiguous. Germline values: CDR1 DFQATT, CDR2 SNEGSKA (reference sequence). Trimming took 2 bases from V and 0 from J, leaving 8 bases between them. The CDR3 covers 13 residues. CDR3 amino acids: CSARNPGSYEQYF. CDR3 nucleotides: TGCAGTGCTAGAAATCCAGGCTCCTACGAGCAGTACTTC.

The sample holds many counts of this clonotype. This chain links TRBV12-3 or TRBV12-4 with TRBJ1-2; D might be TRBD1 (6 bases). The ends were cut back, 7 bases at V and 8 bases at J, with 20 bases in the middle. The CDR3 is 14 amino acids. The CDR3 reads CASNPTGMGGGYTF. CDR3 bases: TGTGCCAGCAACCCCACAGGGATGGGGGGGGGCTACACCTTC.

This clonotype was seen ten or more times. This sequence joins TRBV10-3 and TRBJ1-2, with D perhaps TRBD1 (5 bases). The CDR3 totals 13 residues. Trimming took 8 bases from V and 4 from J, leaving 14 bases between them. Germline values: CDR1 ENHRY, CDR2 SYGVKD. The CDR3 bases are TGTGCCATCGGGGACCTGCGGGCCTATGGCTACACCTTC. Translated, it gives CAIGDLRAYGYTF.

In its sample, this clonotype was seen many times. This chain links TRBV6-2 or TRBV6-3 with TRBJ2-2; D is uncertain. Germline loops: CDR1 MNHEY, CDR2 SVGEGT. Trimming removed 7 bases at V and 0 bases at J, with 9 bases between. This CDR3 region has 14 residues. CDR3: CASNEDPNTGELFF. The CDR3 coding sequence is TGTGCCAGCAACGAGGACCCGAACACCGGGGAGCTGTTTTTT.

This clonotype was observed many times. This chain joins TRBV6-1 and TRBJ2-5; 7 positions agree with TRBD1. Germline-derived CDR1 and CDR2 are MNHNS and SASEGT. CDR3 size: 13 residues. V gave up 6 bases and J gave up 3 bases; unmatched junction bases: 4. The chain's CDR3 is CASRGDREETQYF. The CDR3 region has the DNA TGTGCCAGCAGAGGAGACAGGGAAGAGACCCAGTACTTC.

The chain uses TRBV5-4 and TRBJ2-3; D tentatively reads TRBD1 or TRBD2 (5 bases each). Per germline, CDR1 SGHNT and CDR2 YYREEE (reference sequence). This CDR3 is 15 amino acids long. Trimming took 2 bases from V and 1 from J, leaving 11 bases between them. This CDR3 is CASSFLGDRTDTQYF. For the CDR3, the DNA is TGTGCCAGCAGCTTCCTGGGGGACCGCACAGATACGCAGTATTTT.

As regards this clonotype: A much larger clone differs by one base, so this may be a read error. The J gene is TRBJ2-7, the V gene TRBV11-2, with D uncertain. From germline, CDR1 is SGHAT and CDR2 FQNNGV. The CDR3 length is 15 residues. CDR3 nucleotides: TGTGCCAGCAGCTTAGAGGCCGGGTTCGGCTACGACCAGTACTTC. Translation: CASSLEAGFGYDQYF.

In this sample, this clonotype turned up many times. V usage is TRBV24-1 and J usage is TRBJ2-7; no clear D gene. Trimming pared 3 bases from V and 5 bases from J, leaving 7 bases between. CDR1 KGHDR and CDR2 SFDVKD come from the germline V gene. The CDR3 contains 12 residues. CDR3 in DNA: TGTGCCACCAGTGATGTGTGGGACGAGCAGTACTTC. Translation gives CATSDVWDEQYF.

This clonotype showed up many times. V gene TRBV4-3 combines with J gene TRBJ1-2, with TRBD1 as a possible D gene (5 bases). Germline-derived CDR1 and CDR2 are LGHNA and YSLEER. V was cut by 4 bases and J by 4 bases, with 13 bases left in between. The CDR3 is 14 amino acids. The CDR3 DNA sequence: TGCGCCAGCAGCCCTGGGGGAAGCCCCTATGGCTACACCTTC. Protein: CASSPGGSPYGYTF.

The J gene is TRBJ2-1, the V gene TRBV19, with 8 nucleotides matching TRBD2. Losses at the gene ends were 4 bases for V and 7 bases for J; bases not matched to a gene: 6. CDR1 and CDR2 from the germline V gene are LNHDA and SQIVND (reference sequence). The CDR3 contains 14 residues. The CDR3 region has the DNA TGTGCCAGTAGTAATAGGGGACTAGGGAATGAGCAGTTCTTC. Encoded protein: CASSNRGLGNEQFF.

This clonotype was recorded at least ten times. This rearrangement joins TRBV12-3 or TRBV12-4 to TRBJ2-5, with TRBD1 identical over 7 bases. This CDR3 contains 15 residues. J lost 4 bases, V lost 3 bases, and 8 bases had no gene match. The chain's CDR3 is CASSFRRGQGETQYF. CDR3 coding DNA: TGTGCCAGCAGTTTTCGAAGGGGGCAGGGAGAGACCCAGTACTTC.

This clonotype was detected many times. The chain recombines TRBV5-1 with TRBJ1-1; D remains ambiguous. Germline values: CDR1 SGHRS, CDR2 YFSETQ. The CDR3 is 15 residues long. The ends were cut back, 0 bases at V and 0 bases at J, with 9 bases in the middle. DNA for the CDR3: TGCGCCAGCAGCTTGGAGAACAGTATGAACACTGAAGCTTTCTTT. Its protein product is CASSLENSMNTEAFF.